These T cell receptor beta chains were read from a single sample in a study of T-cell memory formation after mild COVID-19. One entry per CDR3 protein, called by TCRdb with MiXCR from the 5' RACE reads. The data contain about 560,000 distinct CDR3 sequences, roughly a sixth of them singletons. Sequencing used PBMCs or a T cell subset sorted from them (not recorded which). The receptors were gathered from an adult woman who had mild COVID-19 (a few samples of this study predate the infection). Cell type and time point are not known. Both conserved end residues are part of each CDR3. The D gene is left open where the match is weak. A row's size may be missing; if present it is once, few, many or a size class.

D gene,clone size,J gene,V gene,CDR3 length,CDR3 protein,CDR3 DNA
-,-,TRBJ1-2,TRBV27,13,CASSLAGPYGYTF,TGTGCCAGCAGTTTAGCAGGGCCCTATGGCTACACCTTC
-,-,TRBJ2-2,TRBV12-3/TRBV12-4,14,CASSLAAFPGELFF,TGTGCCAGCAGTTTAGCCGCCTTTCCCGGGGAGCTGTTTTTT
-,few,TRBJ1-2,TRBV6-6,13,CASSSRTVGGYTF,TGTGCCAGCAGTTCTAGGACAGTAGGTGGCTACACCTTC
TRBD1,once,TRBJ2-1,TRBV7-9,15,CASSFGTGVHNEQFF,TGTGCCAGCAGCTTTGGGACAGGGGTCCACAATGAGCAGTTCTTC
TRBD1,-,TRBJ2-5,TRBV7-9,19,CASSLITVTRDRGLETQYF,TGTGCCAGCAGCCTCATTACGGTCACCCGGGACAGGGGGCTTGAGACCCAGTACTTC
-,-,TRBJ1-1,TRBV27,16,CASSPYKGVGNTEAFF,TGTGCCAGCAGTCCATACAAGGGAGTGGGGAACACTGAAGCTTTCTTT
-,few,TRBJ1-3,TRBV7-2,15,CASSLGSAGANTIYF,TGTGCCAGCAGCTTAGGCTCGGCAGGAGCAAACACCATATATTTT
TRBD1,few,TRBJ1-2,TRBV15,15,CATSRGRQGWFGYTF,TGTGCCACCAGCAGAGGAAGACAGGGGTGGTTTGGCTACACCTTC
-,few,TRBJ1-4,TRBV12-3/TRBV12-4,14,CASTPGQPNEKLFF,TGTGCCAGCACCCCCGGACAGCCAAATGAAAAACTGTTTTTT
-,few,TRBJ2-7,TRBV24-1,13,CATSDGIAYEQYF,TGTGCCACCAGTGATGGGATTGCCTACGAGCAGTACTTC
TRBD2,-,TRBJ2-1,TRBV7-3,15,CASSLRAGEYNEQFF,TGTGCCAGCAGCTTAAGGGCGGGAGAATACAATGAGCAGTTCTTC
-,-,TRBJ2-1,TRBV7-2,16,CASSSYSAVSYNEQFF,TGTGCCAGCAGCTCTTACAGTGCAGTCTCCTACAATGAGCAGTTCTTC
-,-,TRBJ1-2,TRBV7-2,16,CASSLDRPGKLFGYTF,TGTGCCAGCAGCTTAGACAGGCCGGGGAAGCTATTTGGCTACACCTTC
TRBD1,-,TRBJ2-7,TRBV10-3,13,CAISRDRDYEQYF,TGTGCCATCAGTCGGGACAGGGACTACGAGCAGTACTTC
TRBD2,few,TRBJ2-7,TRBV14,15,CASSARLAGNYEQYF,TGTGCCAGCAGCGCCCGACTAGCGGGGAACTACGAGCAGTACTTC
-,-,TRBJ1-1,TRBV27,14,CASSLGRANTEAFF,TGTGCCAGCAGTTTAGGGAGGGCGAACACTGAAGCTTTCTTT
-,-,TRBJ2-3,TRBV5-1,14,CASSLATWGDTQYF,TGCGCCAGCAGCTTGGCTACGTGGGGGGATACGCAGTATTTT
TRBD2,many,TRBJ2-7,TRBV3-1,17,CASSQTSGGRASYEQYF,TGTGCCAGCAGCCAGACGTCAGGCGGGAGGGCGTCTTACGAGCAGTACTTC
-,-,TRBJ2-5,TRBV27,14,CASSPESYQETQYF,TGTGCCAGCAGTCCAGAGTCGTACCAAGAGACCCAGTACTTC
TRBD1,many,TRBJ2-1,TRBV5-4,16,CASSLGGTEDYNEQFF,TGTGCCAGCAGCTTGGGTGGGACAGAGGACTACAATGAGCAGTTCTTC
-,few,TRBJ2-1,TRBV15,16,CATSSEPAEPYNEQFF,TGTGCCACCAGCAGTGAACCGGCTGAGCCATACAATGAGCAGTTCTTC
-,once,TRBJ1-1,TRBV5-1,14,CASSFLTLGTEAFF,TGCGCCAGCAGCTTCCTTACCCTGGGGACTGAAGCTTTCTTT
-,few,TRBJ2-2,TRBV7-9,15,CASSSEVWFPGELFF,TGTGCCAGCAGCTCAGAAGTATGGTTCCCCGGGGAGCTGTTTTTT
-,-,TRBJ2-1,TRBV24-1,13,CATGTGMHNEQFF,TGTGCCACCGGAACAGGGATGCACAATGAGCAGTTCTTC
-,few,TRBJ2-1,TRBV7-2,13,CASSLDGAIEQFF,TGTGCCAGCAGCTTAGATGGTGCAATAGAGCAGTTCTTC
-,-,TRBJ2-7,TRBV5-4,15,CASRGDLSLYHEQYF,TGTGCCAGCAGAGGGGACCTCTCCCTCTACCACGAGCAGTACTTC
-,-,TRBJ1-2,TRBV5-1,16,CASSLAGGGLNYGYTF,TGCGCCAGCAGCTTGGCCGGGGGGGGATTGAACTATGGATACACCTTC
TRBD2,-,TRBJ2-1,TRBV20-1,19,CSARAGLAGVRRSYNEQFF,TGCAGTGCTAGAGCTGGACTAGCGGGAGTAAGAAGGTCCTACAATGAGCAGTTCTTC
-,few,TRBJ2-1,TRBV20-1,13,CSAAGGAYNEQFF,TGCAGTGCCGCTGGCGGGGCCTACAATGAGCAGTTCTTC
-,-,TRBJ1-1,TRBV3-1,14,CASSPSEGHAEAFF,TGTGCCAGCAGCCCAAGCGAGGGGCACGCTGAAGCTTTCTTT
TRBD1,-,TRBJ2-3,TRBV24-1,16,CATSDRRQGSTDTQYF,TGTGCCACCAGTGATCGCAGACAGGGCAGCACAGATACGCAGTATTTT
-,few,TRBJ2-6,TRBV7-9,16,CASSLAIGAGANVLTF,TGTGCCAGCAGCTTAGCGATAGGGGCTGGGGCCAACGTCCTGACTTTC
-,few,TRBJ1-1,TRBV25-1,14,CASSGPAGSTEAFF,TGTGCCAGCAGTGGACCTGCAGGGTCCACTGAAGCTTTCTTT
-,few,TRBJ2-1,TRBV9,14,CASSPPGGMNEQFF,TGTGCCAGCAGCCCCCCCGGGGGAATGAATGAGCAGTTCTTC
-,-,TRBJ2-7,TRBV6-2/TRBV6-3,15,CASSLRGDGAYEQYF,TGTGCCAGCAGTTTACGTGGGGATGGAGCCTACGAGCAGTACTTC
-,-,TRBJ2-3,TRBV4-1,16,CASSPGLRGVTDTQYF,TGCGCCAGCAGTCCGGGACTCAGAGGCGTCACAGATACGCAGTATTTT
-,-,TRBJ2-7,TRBV6-2/TRBV6-3,14,CASSYAGLTYEQYF,TGTGCCAGCAGTTACGCCGGGCTGACCTACGAGCAGTACTTC
-,-,TRBJ1-3,TRBV5-1,15,CASSLKSDSGNTIYF,TGCGCCAGCAGCTTGAAATCCGACTCTGGAAACACCATATATTTT
TRBD2,few,TRBJ2-3,TRBV6-5,14,CASSPGLASHTQYF,TGTGCCAGCAGTCCCGGACTAGCCTCCCATACGCAGTATTTT
-,few,TRBJ2-2,TRBV24-1,13,CATSDFATGELFF,TGTGCCACCAGTGATTTTGCCACCGGGGAGCTGTTTTTT
TRBD1,-,TRBJ2-3,TRBV27,17,CASSSTGGSLITDTQYF,TGTGCCAGCAGTTCTACAGGGGGATCTTTGATCACAGATACGCAGTATTTT
-,few,TRBJ2-2,TRBV29-1,13,CSAGFGGDGELFF,TGCAGCGCCGGATTCGGAGGTGACGGGGAGCTGTTTTTT
-,few,TRBJ2-3,TRBV30,15,CAWSVRVSGTDTQYF,TGTGCCTGGAGTGTTCGAGTTAGCGGCACAGATACGCAGTATTTT
-,many,TRBJ2-2,TRBV7-3,12,CENRVGTGELFF,TGCGAAAACAGGGTCGGCACCGGGGAGCTGTTTTTT
-,-,TRBJ2-7,TRBV20-1,14,CSARDRVYSYEQYF,TGCAGTGCTAGAGACCGGGTCTATAGTTACGAGCAGTACTTC
-,many,TRBJ2-1,TRBV5-1,14,CASSSRGLYNEQFF,TGCGCCAGCAGCTCCCGGGGGTTATACAATGAGCAGTTCTTC